This T cell receptor (beta chain) stems from a study of blood T cell repertoires in COVID-19. Study summary: The cDNA or gDNA used as material had been derived from T cells, B-cell-depleted T cells, or PBMCs.

Assay: immunoSEQ multiplex PCR; the TCRdb copy retains only in-frame clones and omits some. Here the sample spans roughly 190,000 clones, 65% to 85% being singletons. Participants' reported clinical history set cohort assignment. A single count supports this clone. Sequenced material: PBMCs or T cells enriched from blood (not recorded which). The source is a woman aged 25 to 39 who had recovered from COVID-19.

CDR3: CAINQGGVEAFF. Written as DNA, the CDR3 is TGTGCCATCAATCAGGGCGGCGTTGAAGCTTTCTTT. The rearrangement joins TRBV10-3 to TRBJ1-1; maybe TRBD1 (5 bases). This CDR3 is built from 12 residues. The germline CDR1 and CDR2 sequences are ENHRY and SYGVKD. V dropped 7 bases and J dropped 7 bases, with 13 bases sitting between them.